Listed below are T cell receptor beta chains from one sample, sequenced in a study of CD4 T cells in relation to SARS-CoV-2 and coronaviruses. The assay was immunoSEQ multiplex PCR, and TCRdb's table has in-frame clones only and misses some. The repertoire holds roughly 45,000 clones, with roughly 87% as singletons. These TCRs are of unknown antigen specificity. Sample: naive CD4+ T cells from PBMCs, cultured in vitro. These receptors were collected from an adult with COVID-19. CDR3s include the opening cysteine and the closing phenylalanine or tryptophan. Expanded clones are given a class, and other clones once, few, many or no size at all.

length	size	V	CDR3
13	-	TRBV20-1	CSASIYGNTEAFF
14	-	TRBV18	CASSPSGVNNEQFF
18	-	TRBV6-2/TRBV6-3	CASSYNYPGTAGGSPLHF
15	-	TRBV3-1/TRBV3-2	CASSPGASGTDTQYF
18	-	TRBV29-1	CSAGGRAGYWDKYNEQFF
16	-	TRBV11-1	CASSSWTSGNTGELFF
16	-	TRBV9	CASSVAGMPYNSPLHF
13	few	TRBV7-3	CASSYGWSDTQYF
12	-	TRBV3-1/TRBV3-2	CASSLDRTEAFF
14	-	TRBV6-5	CASSWDRNSYEQYF
16	-	TRBV2	CASEGGSAGVGNTIYF
14	-	TRBV30	CAWSVGGAGDTQYF
15	-	TRBV4-1	CASSQTSGQTYEQYF
12	-	TRBV19	CASSPGGETQYF
15	-	TRBV13	CASSNYRGPQETQYF
14	-	TRBV6-6	CASSMYKFYNEQFF